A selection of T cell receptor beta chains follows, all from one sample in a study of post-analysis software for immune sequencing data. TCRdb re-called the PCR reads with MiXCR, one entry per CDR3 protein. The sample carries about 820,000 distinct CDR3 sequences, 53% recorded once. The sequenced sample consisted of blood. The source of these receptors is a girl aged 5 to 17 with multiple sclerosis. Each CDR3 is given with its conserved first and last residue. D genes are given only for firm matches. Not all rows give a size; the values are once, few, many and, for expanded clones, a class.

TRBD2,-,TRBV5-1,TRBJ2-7,TGCGCCAGCAGCCTGCGACTAGCGGGCCCCTACGAGCAGTACTTC,CASSLRLAGPYEQYF
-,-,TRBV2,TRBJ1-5,TGTGCCAGCTATGCAGGTAGCAATCAGCCCCAGCATTTT,CASYAGSNQPQHF
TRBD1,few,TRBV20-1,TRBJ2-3,TGCAGTGGGGACAGCCACACAGATACGCAGTATTTT,CSGDSHTDTQYF
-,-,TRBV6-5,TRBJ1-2,TGTGCCAGCAGCTTCGACAGACGCGGTGGCTACACCTTC,CASSFDRRGGYTF
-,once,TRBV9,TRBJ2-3,TGTGCCAGCAGCGTAGGAAGGGGGACGGATCTCACAGATACGCAGTATTTT,CASSVGRGTDLTDTQYF
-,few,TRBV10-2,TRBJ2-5,TGCGCCAGCAGTGAGTTCCTGGGAAAAGAGACCCAGTACTTC,CASSEFLGKETQYF
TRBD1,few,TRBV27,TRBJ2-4,TGTGCCAGCAGTTTCCACGGACAGGGGCCAACCAAAAACATTCAGTACTTC,CASSFHGQGPTKNIQYF
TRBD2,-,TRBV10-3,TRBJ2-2,TGTGCCATCGGAGGGACTACGCTCACCGGGGAGCTGTTTTTT,CAIGGTTLTGELFF
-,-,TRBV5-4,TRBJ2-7,TGTGCCAGCAGCCGATCTCACGGGACGGCGTATTACGAGCAGTACTTC,CASSRSHGTAYYEQYF
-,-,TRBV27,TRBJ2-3,TGTGCCAGCAGTCCCCATAGCACAGATACGCAGTATTTT,CASSPHSTDTQYF
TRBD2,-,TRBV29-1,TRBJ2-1,TGCAGCGTCGCAAGCGGGAGGGTCGACAATGAGCAGTTCTTC,CSVASGRVDNEQFF
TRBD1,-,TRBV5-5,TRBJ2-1,TGTGCCAGCAGCTCACTGTCCGGCAGGGGGTACAATGAGCAGTTCTTC,CASSSLSGRGYNEQFF
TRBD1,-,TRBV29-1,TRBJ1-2,TGCAGCGTTGACCGACAGGGGATAGGCTACACCTTC,CSVDRQGIGYTF
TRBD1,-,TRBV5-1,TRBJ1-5,TGCGCCAGCCAAGAAACAGGGGGCAATCAGCCCCAGCATTTT,CASQETGGNQPQHF
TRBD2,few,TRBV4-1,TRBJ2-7,TGCGCCAGCAGCCAAGACGTGGGTTCTGGGGCGGGAGCCTCCGAGCAGTACTTC,CASSQDVGSGAGASEQYF
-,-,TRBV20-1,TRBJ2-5,TGCAGTGTTGCCGGGACTCTCCAAGAGACCCAGTACTTC,CSVAGTLQETQYF
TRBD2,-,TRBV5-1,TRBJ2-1,TGCGCCACCCAGGGACTAGCGAACAATGAGCAGTTCTTC,CATQGLANNEQFF
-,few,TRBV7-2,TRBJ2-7,TGTGCCAGCAGCCCAGCAGTTACCCGGCGCGAGCAGTACTTC,CASSPAVTRREQYF
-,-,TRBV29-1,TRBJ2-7,TGCAGCGGCAAAAACGGCAGGGGTAAGAGCGAGCAGTACTTC,CSGKNGRGKSEQYF
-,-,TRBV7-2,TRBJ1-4,TGTGCCAGCAGCTTAGCGCGGGCACCTGTGTTTGAACAACTGTTTTTT,CASSLARAPVFEQLFF
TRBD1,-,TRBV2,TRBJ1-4,TGTGCCAGCAAAGGGGACAGGGGGTTCGTATCTAATGAAAAACTGTTTTTT,CASKGDRGFVSNEKLFF
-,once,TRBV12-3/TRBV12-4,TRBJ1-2,TGTGCCAGCACCCTAGGGGCGGACAACTATGGCTACACCTTC,CASTLGADNYGYTF
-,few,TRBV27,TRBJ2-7,TGTGCCAGCAGTGAAACGCCACAGCGCTACGAGCAGTACTTC,CASSETPQRYEQYF
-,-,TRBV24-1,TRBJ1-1,TGTGCCACCAGTGATTTGGCACGGGGCATAGCTGAAGCTTTCTTT,CATSDLARGIAEAFF
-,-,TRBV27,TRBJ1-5,TGTGCCAGCAGTTTATTTGACCGGGGGCTGTTGGTCCAGCATTTT,CASSLFDRGLLVQHF
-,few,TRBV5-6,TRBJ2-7,TGTGCCAGCAGCTTGCTAACAATCGGGGTCTACGACGGCTACGAGCAGTACTTC,CASSLLTIGVYDGYEQYF
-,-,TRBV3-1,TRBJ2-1,TGTGCCAGCAAAGGTGGGAGAGGGTCCTACAATGAGCAGTTCTTC,CASKGGRGSYNEQFF
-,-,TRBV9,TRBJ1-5,TGTGCCAGCAGCGTATCCCCAGGTGGGAATCAGCCCCAGCATTTT,CASSVSPGGNQPQHF
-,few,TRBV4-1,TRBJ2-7,TGCGCCAGCAGCCAAGCCCCTTGGGGCAGGGCGATGGAGCAGTACTTC,CASSQAPWGRAMEQYF
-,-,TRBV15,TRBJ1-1,TGTGCCACCAGCAGAAGGGGTGGGAACACTGAAGCTTTCTTT,CATSRRGGNTEAFF
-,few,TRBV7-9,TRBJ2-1,TGTGCCACCTCGGACTCCTCCTACAATGAGCAGTTCTTC,CATSDSSYNEQFF
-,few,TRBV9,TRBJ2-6,TGTGCCAGCAGCGTAGCCGCTCTGGGAAGACCCGGGGCCAACGTCCTGACTTTC,CASSVAALGRPGANVLTF
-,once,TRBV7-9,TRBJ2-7,TGTGCCAGCAGCATGTACAGGGACGAGCAGTACTTC,CASSMYRDEQYF
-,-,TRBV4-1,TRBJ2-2,TGCGCCAGCAGCCAAGATCGCACCCACACCGGGGAGCTGTTTTTT,CASSQDRTHTGELFF
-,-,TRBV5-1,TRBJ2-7,TGCGCCAGCAGCTTGGACCACCTCTACGAGCAGTACTTC,CASSLDHLYEQYF
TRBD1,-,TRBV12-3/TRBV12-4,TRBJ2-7,TGTGCCAGCCAGACAGGGGCCACCTACGAGCAGTACTTC,CASQTGATYEQYF
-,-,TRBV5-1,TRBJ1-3,TGCGCCAGCAGCATGGGGACGGTGGGCTCGGACACCATATATTTT,CASSMGTVGSDTIYF
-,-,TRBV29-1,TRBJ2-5,TGCAGCGTTGAGTTGCTTCAAGAGACCCAGTACTTC,CSVELLQETQYF
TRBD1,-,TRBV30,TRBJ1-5,TGTGCCTGGGGTCCGGGACAGGGCTATCAGCCCCAGCATTTT,CAWGPGQGYQPQHF
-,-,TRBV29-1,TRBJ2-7,TGCAGCGTGTCAGGTGGGAGGCTCCACTACGAGCAGTACTTC,CSVSGGRLHYEQYF
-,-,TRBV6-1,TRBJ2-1,TGTGCCAGCAGTGAATTCACAGAAGCTTACAATGAGCAGTTCTTC,CASSEFTEAYNEQFF
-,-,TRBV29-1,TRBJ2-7,TGCAGCGTTCAGAGCATGGGTCCCTACGAGCAGTACTTC,CSVQSMGPYEQYF
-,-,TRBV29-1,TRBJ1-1,TGCAGCGTCCGGCCCACCGACACTGAAGCTTTCTTT,CSVRPTDTEAFF
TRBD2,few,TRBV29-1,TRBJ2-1,TGCAGCGCGGAAGCGGGGGCAGTCTACAATGAGCAGTTCTTC,CSAEAGAVYNEQFF
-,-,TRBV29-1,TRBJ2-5,TGCAGCGTTGAACCACAGGTGCCGTACCAAGAGACCCAGTACTTC,CSVEPQVPYQETQYF
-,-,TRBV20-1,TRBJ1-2,TGCAGTGCGGTCACCTTTACTTCTAACTATGGCTACACCTTC,CSAVTFTSNYGYTF
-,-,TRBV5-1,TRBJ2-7,TGCGCCAGCAGCACGACGGGACGGCCTTCCTACGAGCAGTACTTC,CASSTTGRPSYEQYF
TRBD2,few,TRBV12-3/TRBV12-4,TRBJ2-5,TGTGCCAGCAGTCTGACCCTGGCGGGAGGGGGAGAGACCCAGTACTTC,CASSLTLAGGGETQYF
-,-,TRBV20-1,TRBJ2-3,TGCAGTGCTAAAGCCCAAGATACGCAGTATTTT,CSAKAQDTQYF
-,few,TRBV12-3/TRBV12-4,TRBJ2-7,TGTGCCAGCAGTTTTGGCCTCTACGAGCAGTACTTC,CASSFGLYEQYF
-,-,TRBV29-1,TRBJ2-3,TGCAGCGCATCATCCACCCGGGGGTTTGGGGCAGATACGCAGTATTTT,CSASSTRGFGADTQYF
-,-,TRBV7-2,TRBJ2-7,TGTGCCAGCAGCCCGGGTCGGCAGGGGGGGACCTACGAGCAGTACTTC,CASSPGRQGGTYEQYF
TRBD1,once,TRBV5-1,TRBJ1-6,TGCGCCAGCAGCCCTGGACAGGTTAATTCACCCCTCCACTTT,CASSPGQVNSPLHF
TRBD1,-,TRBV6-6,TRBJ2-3,TGTGCCAGCAGACCCGGGACAGGGGTAGATACGCAGTATTTT,CASRPGTGVDTQYF
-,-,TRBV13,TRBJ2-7,TGTGCCAGCAGCTTAGGCACCGGTGCGGTCGAGCAGTACTTC,CASSLGTGAVEQYF
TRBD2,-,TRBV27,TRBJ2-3,TGTGCCAGCAGTTCGAGACTAGCGGGATTCGCAGATACGCAGTATTTT,CASSSRLAGFADTQYF
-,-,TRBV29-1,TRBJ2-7,TGCAGCGTCCAAGAGTCCGGGACAAACGAGCAGTACTTC,CSVQESGTNEQYF